A single sample is the source of the 14 T cell receptor beta chains below, sequenced in a study of cytomegalovirus exposure and HLA in healthy donors. 60 Vbeta and 13 Jbeta primers were used in PCR. The table came from immunoSEQ multiplex PCR; TCRdb's copy has only in-frame clones and leaves some out. The table lists roughly 82,000 clones, 65% to 80% of them singletons. Sequencing was performed on PBMCs. The source is a middle-aged woman in good health and CMV-seropositive.

This clone appeared a few times. This sequence joins TRBV6-5 and TRBJ1-2; D ambiguous. From germline, CDR1 is MNHEY and CDR2 SVGAGI. The V end lost 0 bases, the J end lost 0 bases, and 5 bases lay between the germline ends. The CDR3 extends over 14 amino acids. CDR3 in DNA: TGTGCCAGCAGTTACTCGAGATCTAACTATGGCTACACCTTC. Encoded protein: CASSYSRSNYGYTF.

The chain recombines TRBV18 with TRBJ2-1, with 14 positions matching TRBD2. J lost 6 bases, V lost 2 bases, and 6 bases had no gene match. There are 17 residues in the CDR3. The germline gives CDR1 KGHSH, CDR2 LQKENI. The CDR3 DNA sequence: TGTGCCAGCTCACCAGCGACTAGCGGGGGGGCTAGCAATGAGCAGTTCTTC. Translating gives CASSPATSGGASNEQFF.

To note about this clone: Other DNA sequences of this sample code for an identical CDR3. CDR3 DNA: TGTGCCTGGAGTGTCGGGGGGCCATCCTACGAGCAGTACTTC. It encodes CAWSVGGPSYEQYF. The chain links TRBV30 to TRBJ2-7, with D possibly matching TRBD2 (7 bases). Germline CDR1 is GTSNPN and CDR2 is SVGIG (reference sequence). Trimming left V 0 bases short and J 1 base short, with 10 bases between. The CDR3 is made up of 14 amino acids.

The chain recombines TRBV7-9 with TRBJ2-3, with D perhaps TRBD2 (6 bases). Trimming stripped 6 bases from V and 4 bases from J, with 14 bases between. Germline V gene lookup returns CDR1 SEHNR and CDR2 FQNEAQ (reference sequence). This CDR3 is 14 amino acids long. The CDR3 loop is CASRSLAPPDTQYF. DNA for the CDR3: TGTGCCAGCAGGTCACTAGCCCCCCCAGATACGCAGTATTTT.

The rearrangement joins TRBV6-1 to TRBJ1-5; no reliable D call. This CDR3 spans 12 amino acids. CDR1 is MNHNS, CDR2 SASEGT, per germline. V dropped 8 bases and J dropped 7 bases, with 12 bases sitting between them. CDR3 in DNA: TGTGCCAGCCAAAGACTGCGGCAGCCCCAGCATTTT. It specifies CASQRLRQPQHF.

Points on this clone: Other nucleotide sequences from this sample produce the same CDR3. The genes are TRBV5-1 and TRBJ2-3; D may be TRBD2 (5 bases). V shed 0 bases and J shed 1 base, with 6 bases lying between them. CDR3 length equals 14 residues. Germline V gives CDR1 SGHRS, CDR2 YFSETQ. CDR3 DNA sequence: TGCGCCAGCAGCTTGGGGCGGGGCACAGATACGCAGTATTTT. This gives the protein CASSLGRGTDTQYF.

The rearrangement uses TRBV5-1 and TRBJ1-2; D is possibly TRBD1 (6 bases). This CDR3 contains 14 residues. Deletions cut 2 bases from V and 2 bases from J, with 10 bases between. The germline gives CDR1 SGHRS, CDR2 YFSETQ. This CDR3 reads CASSFSTGNYGYTF. The CDR3 region has the DNA TGCGCCAGCAGCTTCTCCACAGGGAACTATGGCTACACCTTC.

V usage is TRBV6-1 and J usage is TRBJ2-7, with a weak D call TRBD1 (6 bases). The CDR3 has 13 amino acids. Trimming stripped 5 bases from V and 4 bases from J, with 12 bases between. CDR1 MNHNS and CDR2 SASEGT come from the germline V gene. The CDR3 here is CASSRTEEYEQYF. DNA for the CDR3: TGTGCCAGCAGTCGGACAGAAGAGTACGAGCAGTACTTC.

The table lists this clone with a count of one. The chain has TRBV9 and TRBJ2-7; a possible D gene is TRBD1 (5 bases). V was pared by 3 bases and J by 6 bases, with 16 bases between. Looked up from germline, CDR1 is SGDLS and CDR2 is YYNGEE. The CDR3 loop spans 14 amino acids. Written as DNA, the CDR3 is TGTGCCAGCAGCGCGGACACCCTAGTGGCCGAGCAGTACTTC. It is translated as CASSADTLVAEQYF.

The rearrangement uses TRBV7-9 and TRBJ1-1; TRBD1 agrees at 12 bases. The CDR3 loop spans 16 amino acids. Germline assignment: CDR1 SEHNR and CDR2 FQNEAQ (reference sequence). J lost 4 bases, V lost 4 bases, and 7 bases had no gene match. The CDR3 loop reads CASSSGTGGQGTEAFF. The CDR3 nucleotides read TGTGCCAGCAGCTCTGGGACAGGGGGCCAAGGCACTGAAGCTTTCTTT.

The chain couples TRBV30 to TRBJ1-1, with D uncertain. The CDR3 extends over 11 amino acids. The germline V and J ends were trimmed by 2 bases and 9 bases, with 10 bases remaining between them. Germline CDR1 and CDR2: GTSNPN and SVGIG (reference sequence). DNA for the CDR3: TGTGCCTGGAGTTTACAACGCAAAGCTTTCTTT. Translation: CAWSLQRKAFF.

The chain recombines TRBV7-7 with TRBJ1-2; a weak D match, TRBD1 (6 bases). Germline CDR1 is SSHAT and CDR2 is FNYEAQ (reference sequence). This CDR3 comprises 17 residues. V was trimmed by 0 bases and J by 2 bases, leaving 16 bases between them. The CDR3 DNA is TGTGCCAGCAGCTTAGCGCTTCACCCCGGGACAAACTATGGCTACACCTTC. This codes for CASSLALHPGTNYGYTF. Together with reference TRBV7-7 and TRBJ1-2, the CDR3 gives the full variable domain: GAGVSQSPRYKVTKRGQDVTLRCDPISSHATLYWYQQALGQGPEFLTYFNYEAQPDKSGLPSDRFSAERPEGSISTLTIQRTEQRDSAMYRCASSLALHPGTNYGYTFGSGTRLTVV.

This chain uses TRBV7-9 with TRBJ2-7, with a weak D call TRBD2 (6 bases). V was shortened by 5 bases and J by 7 bases, with 21 bases between the two germline ends. Germline values: CDR1 SEHNR, CDR2 FQNEAQ (reference sequence). The CDR3 runs to 15 residues. The CDR3 spells CASSIRDSSKSEQYF. DNA of the CDR3: TGTGCCAGCAGCATCCGGGACTCTTCAAAGAGTGAGCAGTACTTC.

This clone was detected a few times. The chain links TRBV19 to TRBJ2-7; weak D call: TRBD1 (6 bases). Germline V lookup: CDR1 LNHDA, CDR2 SQIVND (reference sequence). The CDR3 is made up of 13 amino acids. Deletions cut 6 bases from V and 4 bases from J, with 13 bases between. The CDR3 DNA reads as TGTGCCAGTAGGGACAGAAGAAATTACGAGCAGTACTTC. It encodes CASRDRRNYEQYF.